The clone carrying this TCR beta chain turned up a few times. Its specificity is unknown. The germline V gene encodes CDR1 LGHNA and CDR2 YSLEER. The CDR3 runs 17 residues. V gave up 1 base and J gave up 7 bases; unmatched junction bases: 12. Reverse transcription of all isolated RNA meant that expressed TCRB transcripts were sequenced. Approximately 3.5 million reads per sample were averaged for naive, central memory and regulatory samples. The method was immunoSEQ multiplex PCR; TCRdb's version includes in-frame clones alone and lacks a portion of them. The sample gives roughly 450,000 clones, approximately 13% of which show up once; 0.03% to 0.04% is in the top ten. This entry comes from a study of beta chain features in type 1 diabetes. Study overall: Cell yields, age and gender were similar between patients and healthy donors. Study-level findings and limits: Whether TCRB rearrangement is influenced by HLA type was left unresolved in this analysis.

The chain employs TRBV4-3 and TRBJ2-1; TRBD2 matches at 8 bases. Sequenced sample: naive CD4+ T cells from blood. The sequence was obtained from a man aged 30 to 45 in good health. The CDR3 sequence is CASSQVFWGLDWNEQFF. Written as DNA, the CDR3 is TGCGCCAGCAGCCAAGTATTTTGGGGACTAGACTGGAATGAGCAGTTCTTC.